A selection of T cell receptor beta chains follows, all from one sample in a study of response to subunit inactivated influenza vaccine. TCRdb analysed the RT-PCR reads with MiXCR anew, one entry per CDR3 protein. The sample shows 300,000 to 350,000 distinct CDR3 sequences, 20% to 25% of them seen only once. The material was PBMCs from blood, obtained less than 22 months after vaccination. The receptors here all came from a man between 50 and 69 years old who received an inactivated influenza vaccine. Each CDR3 is given with its conserved first and last residue. A D gene is named only where the DNA matches it firmly. Part of the rows lack a size; the others show once, few, many or a class for expanded clones.

v_call: TRBV27
j_call: TRBJ2-3
clone_size: few
d_call: .
cdr3_aa: CASSRGPGVQADTQYF
cdr3_nt: TGTGCCAGCAGTCGCGGCCCAGGGGTTCAGGCAGATACGCAGTATTTT

v_call: TRBV20-1
j_call: TRBJ2-5
clone_size: many
d_call: .
cdr3_aa: CSANLAPIQETQYF
cdr3_nt: TGCAGTGCTAACCTAGCGCCAATCCAAGAGACCCAGTACTTC

v_call: TRBV4-3
j_call: TRBJ1-5
clone_size: .
d_call: TRBD1
cdr3_aa: CASSVRRTGGQPQHF
cdr3_nt: TGCGCCAGCAGCGTACGCCGGACAGGGGGTCAGCCCCAGCATTTT

v_call: TRBV5-7
j_call: TRBJ2-5
clone_size: .
d_call: .
cdr3_aa: CASRQPSGPRSETQYF
cdr3_nt: TGTGCCAGCAGACAGCCTTCTGGACCCCGTTCGGAGACCCAGTACTTC

v_call: TRBV18
j_call: TRBJ1-4
clone_size: few
d_call: .
cdr3_aa: CASSPPGRRVGEKLFF
cdr3_nt: TGTGCCAGCTCACCACCAGGGCGCCGGGTTGGCGAAAAACTGTTTTTT

v_call: TRBV20-1
j_call: TRBJ1-4
clone_size: .
d_call: .
cdr3_aa: CSAPVGTNEKLFF
cdr3_nt: TGCAGTGCGCCGGTGGGAACTAATGAAAAACTGTTTTTT

v_call: TRBV6-2/TRBV6-3
j_call: TRBJ2-1
clone_size: once
d_call: .
cdr3_aa: CASSLLPVEQFF
cdr3_nt: TGTGCCAGCAGCTTACTCCCGGTAGAGCAGTTCTTC

v_call: TRBV12-3/TRBV12-4
j_call: TRBJ1-4
clone_size: few
d_call: .
cdr3_aa: CASGYTSTNEKLFF
cdr3_nt: TGTGCCAGCGGATACACTTCAACTAATGAAAAACTGTTTTTT

v_call: TRBV25-1
j_call: TRBJ1-6
clone_size: .
d_call: TRBD1
cdr3_aa: CASSEGTGAKSPLHF
cdr3_nt: TGTGCCAGCAGTGAAGGGACAGGGGCGAAATCACCCCTCCACTTT

v_call: TRBV6-2/TRBV6-3
j_call: TRBJ2-7
clone_size: .
d_call: .
cdr3_aa: CASRALGEIYEQYF
cdr3_nt: TGTGCCAGCAGAGCCCTAGGAGAAATCTACGAGCAGTACTTC

v_call: TRBV12-3/TRBV12-4
j_call: TRBJ2-7
clone_size: .
d_call: .
cdr3_aa: CASSLGQQSYEQYF
cdr3_nt: TGTGCCAGCAGTTTAGGGCAGCAATCCTACGAGCAGTACTTC

v_call: TRBV7-2
j_call: TRBJ2-1
clone_size: .
d_call: .
cdr3_aa: CASSAQGQRQFF
cdr3_nt: TGTGCCAGTAGTGCGCAGGGGCAACGGCAGTTCTTC

v_call: TRBV14
j_call: TRBJ2-1
clone_size: many
d_call: TRBD2
cdr3_aa: CASSLTGLAGYSSYNEQFF
cdr3_nt: TGTGCCAGCAGCCTTACGGGACTAGCGGGGTATAGCTCCTACAATGAGCAGTTCTTC

v_call: TRBV7-6
j_call: TRBJ2-2
clone_size: .
d_call: .
cdr3_aa: CASSLARAGELFF
cdr3_nt: TGTGCCAGCAGCTTAGCCCGGGCCGGGGAGCTGTTTTTT

v_call: TRBV24-1
j_call: TRBJ2-5
clone_size: .
d_call: TRBD2
cdr3_aa: CATSDQLAGEQETQYF
cdr3_nt: TGTGCCACCAGTGATCAACTAGCGGGAGAACAAGAGACCCAGTACTTC

v_call: TRBV5-5
j_call: TRBJ2-1
clone_size: few
d_call: .
cdr3_aa: CASSLLVSYNEQFF
cdr3_nt: TGTGCCAGCAGCTTACTAGTCTCCTACAATGAGCAGTTCTTC

v_call: TRBV5-1
j_call: TRBJ2-2
clone_size: .
d_call: TRBD1
cdr3_aa: CASSSRTGLTGELFF
cdr3_nt: TGCGCCAGCAGCTCCCGGACAGGGCTAACCGGGGAGCTGTTTTTT

v_call: TRBV19
j_call: TRBJ1-5
clone_size: many
d_call: .
cdr3_aa: CASSIRGGNQPQHF
cdr3_nt: TGTGCCAGTAGTATCCGTGGGGGAAATCAGCCCCAGCATTTT

v_call: TRBV7-6
j_call: TRBJ2-7
clone_size: .
d_call: .
cdr3_aa: CASSASGFGYEQYF
cdr3_nt: TGTGCCAGCAGCGCAAGCGGGTTCGGATACGAGCAGTACTTC

v_call: TRBV20-1
j_call: TRBJ1-5
clone_size: .
d_call: .
cdr3_aa: CSAPPAGGGQPQHF
cdr3_nt: TGCAGTGCCCCCCCCGCCGGCGGCGGCCAGCCCCAGCATTTT

v_call: TRBV24-1
j_call: TRBJ1-2
clone_size: few
d_call: .
cdr3_aa: CATQEANYGYTF
cdr3_nt: TGTGCCACACAGGAGGCTAACTATGGCTACACCTTC

v_call: TRBV6-1
j_call: TRBJ1-5
clone_size: .
d_call: TRBD1
cdr3_aa: CACSPRDRGTFWPQHF
cdr3_nt: TGTGCCTGCAGCCCCCGGGACAGGGGAACATTTTGGCCCCAGCATTTT

v_call: TRBV27
j_call: TRBJ2-7
clone_size: few
d_call: TRBD1
cdr3_aa: CASSFAGQGNEQYF
cdr3_nt: TGTGCCAGCAGTTTTGCGGGACAGGGAAACGAGCAGTACTTC

v_call: TRBV28
j_call: TRBJ2-1
clone_size: few
d_call: TRBD1
cdr3_aa: CASSYRGPGEQFF
cdr3_nt: TGTGCCAGCAGTTACAGGGGGCCAGGGGAGCAGTTCTTC

v_call: TRBV6-5
j_call: TRBJ1-2
clone_size: few
d_call: TRBD1
cdr3_aa: CASSSGQGAPYGYTF
cdr3_nt: TGTGCCAGCAGTTCGGGACAGGGAGCCCCCTATGGCTACACCTTC

v_call: TRBV7-9
j_call: TRBJ2-1
clone_size: many
d_call: TRBD2
cdr3_aa: CASSFAGGSNEQFF
cdr3_nt: TGTGCCAGCAGCTTCGCGGGAGGGTCCAATGAGCAGTTCTTC

v_call: TRBV24-1
j_call: TRBJ1-2
clone_size: many
d_call: .
cdr3_aa: CATSDFGNNYGYTF
cdr3_nt: TGTGCCACCAGTGATTTTGGGAACAACTATGGCTACACCTTC

v_call: TRBV29-1
j_call: TRBJ1-2
clone_size: .
d_call: TRBD1
cdr3_aa: CSVERDRGDYGYTF
cdr3_nt: TGCAGCGTTGAAAGGGACAGGGGGGACTATGGCTACACCTTC

v_call: TRBV7-2
j_call: TRBJ1-4
clone_size: .
d_call: .
cdr3_aa: CASSELYRDGEKLFF
cdr3_nt: TGTGCCAGCAGCGAGTTGTACAGGGACGGGGAAAAACTGTTTTTT

v_call: TRBV7-9
j_call: TRBJ2-7
clone_size: .
d_call: .
cdr3_aa: CASSLSHGEQYF
cdr3_nt: TGTGCCAGCAGCTTATCCCATGGCGAGCAGTACTTC

v_call: TRBV5-8
j_call: TRBJ1-1
clone_size: .
d_call: .
cdr3_aa: CASTRVGSTEAFF
cdr3_nt: TGTGCCAGCACCCGAGTGGGGAGCACTGAAGCTTTCTTT

v_call: TRBV6-2/TRBV6-3
j_call: TRBJ1-5
clone_size: few
d_call: .
cdr3_aa: CASSTGINQPQHF
cdr3_nt: TGTGCCAGCAGCACAGGGATCAATCAGCCCCAGCATTTT

v_call: TRBV6-5
j_call: TRBJ2-2
clone_size: .
d_call: .
cdr3_aa: CASIGRGGELFF
cdr3_nt: TGTGCCAGCATCGGGAGAGGCGGGGAGCTGTTTTTT

v_call: TRBV14
j_call: TRBJ1-2
clone_size: few
d_call: TRBD1
cdr3_aa: CASSYGKGARSGYTF
cdr3_nt: TGTGCCAGCAGCTACGGGAAGGGGGCTCGGAGTGGCTACACCTTC

v_call: TRBV5-1
j_call: TRBJ1-1
clone_size: few
d_call: .
cdr3_aa: CASSLRSLGTHYANTEAFF
cdr3_nt: TGCGCCAGCAGCTTGAGGAGTTTGGGTACACATTATGCGAACACTGAAGCTTTCTTT

v_call: TRBV29-1
j_call: TRBJ2-1
clone_size: .
d_call: .
cdr3_aa: CSVEDRGDSLNEQFF
cdr3_nt: TGCAGCGTTGAAGATCGTGGGGACTCCCTGAATGAGCAGTTCTTC

v_call: TRBV20-1
j_call: TRBJ1-1
clone_size: .
d_call: TRBD1
cdr3_aa: CSARDGSDRGAFF
cdr3_nt: TGCAGTGCTAGAGATGGCTCGGACAGGGGGGCTTTCTTT

v_call: TRBV7-2
j_call: TRBJ2-7
clone_size: few
d_call: TRBD2
cdr3_aa: CASSLVSGSSYEQYF
cdr3_nt: TGTGCCAGCAGCTTAGTTAGCGGGTCCTCCTACGAGCAGTACTTC

v_call: TRBV3-1
j_call: TRBJ1-1
clone_size: few
d_call: .
cdr3_aa: CASSQDSDTEAFF
cdr3_nt: TGTGCCAGCAGCCAAGACAGTGACACTGAAGCTTTCTTT

v_call: TRBV12-3/TRBV12-4
j_call: TRBJ2-5
clone_size: .
d_call: .
cdr3_aa: CASSPYQGGQETQYF
cdr3_nt: TGTGCCAGCAGTCCATACCAGGGGGGCCAAGAGACCCAGTACTTC

v_call: TRBV27
j_call: TRBJ2-3
clone_size: few
d_call: .
cdr3_aa: CASSLFQGADTQYF
cdr3_nt: TGTGCCAGCAGTTTATTTCAGGGTGCAGATACGCAGTATTTT

v_call: TRBV20-1
j_call: TRBJ1-2
clone_size: .
d_call: TRBD1
cdr3_aa: CSATTGVGYTF
cdr3_nt: TGCAGTGCCACGACAGGGGTCGGCTACACCTTC

v_call: TRBV4-1
j_call: TRBJ1-5
clone_size: few
d_call: .
cdr3_aa: CASSTRISLPSSQHF
cdr3_nt: TGCGCCAGCAGCACTCGGATTTCCCTGCCGAGCAGCCAGCATTTT